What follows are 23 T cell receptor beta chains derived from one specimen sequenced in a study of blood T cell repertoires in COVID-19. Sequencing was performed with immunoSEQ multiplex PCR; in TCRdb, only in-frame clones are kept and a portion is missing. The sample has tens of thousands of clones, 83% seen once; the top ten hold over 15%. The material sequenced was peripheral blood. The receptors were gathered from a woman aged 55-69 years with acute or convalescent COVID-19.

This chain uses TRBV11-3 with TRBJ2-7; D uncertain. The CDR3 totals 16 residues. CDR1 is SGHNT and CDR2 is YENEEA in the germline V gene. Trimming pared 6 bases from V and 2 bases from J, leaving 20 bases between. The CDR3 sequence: CASRSSLAAYPYEQYF. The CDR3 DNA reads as TGTGCCAGCAGGTCCTCCTTGGCCGCTTACCCCTACGAGCAGTACTTC.

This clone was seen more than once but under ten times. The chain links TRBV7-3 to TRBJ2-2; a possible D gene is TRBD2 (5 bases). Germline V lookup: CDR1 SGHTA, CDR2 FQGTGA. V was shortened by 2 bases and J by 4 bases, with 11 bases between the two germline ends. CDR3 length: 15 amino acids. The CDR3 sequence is CASSLVLATTGELFF. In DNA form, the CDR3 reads TGTGCCAGCAGCTTAGTATTAGCGACCACCGGGGAGCTGTTTTTT.

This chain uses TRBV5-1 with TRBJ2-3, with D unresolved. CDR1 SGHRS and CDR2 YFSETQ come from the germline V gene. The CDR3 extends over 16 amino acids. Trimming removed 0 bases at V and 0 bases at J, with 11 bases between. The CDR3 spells CASSLGQWASTDTQYF. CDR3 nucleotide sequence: TGCGCCAGCAGCTTGGGGCAGTGGGCCAGCACAGATACGCAGTATTTT.

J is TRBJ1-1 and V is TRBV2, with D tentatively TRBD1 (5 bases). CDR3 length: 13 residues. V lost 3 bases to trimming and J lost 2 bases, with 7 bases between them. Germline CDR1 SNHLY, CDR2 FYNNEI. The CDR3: CASSDQGNTEAFF. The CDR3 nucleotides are TGTGCCAGCAGTGACCAGGGTAACACTGAAGCTTTCTTT.

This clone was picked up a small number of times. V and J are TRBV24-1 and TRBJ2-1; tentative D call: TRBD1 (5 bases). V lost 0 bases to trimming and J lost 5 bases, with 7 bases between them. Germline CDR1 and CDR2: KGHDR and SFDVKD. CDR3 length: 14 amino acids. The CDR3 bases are TGTGCCACCAGTGATTTGGCAGGGAACAATGAGCAGTTCTTC. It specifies CATSDLAGNNEQFF.

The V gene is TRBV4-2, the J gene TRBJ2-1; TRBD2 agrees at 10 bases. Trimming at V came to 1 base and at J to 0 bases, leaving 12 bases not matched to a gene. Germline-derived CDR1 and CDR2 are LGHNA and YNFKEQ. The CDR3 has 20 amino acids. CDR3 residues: CASSQVVGGLADLSYNEQFF. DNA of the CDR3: TGTGCCAGCAGCCAAGTTGTCGGTGGACTAGCGGACCTCTCCTACAATGAGCAGTTCTTC.

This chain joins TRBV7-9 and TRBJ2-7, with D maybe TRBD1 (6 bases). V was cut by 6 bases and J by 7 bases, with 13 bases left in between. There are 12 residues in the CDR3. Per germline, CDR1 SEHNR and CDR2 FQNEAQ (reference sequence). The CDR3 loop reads CASSYRVGEQYF. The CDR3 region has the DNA TGTGCCAGCAGTTACAGGGTTGGGGAGCAGTACTTC.

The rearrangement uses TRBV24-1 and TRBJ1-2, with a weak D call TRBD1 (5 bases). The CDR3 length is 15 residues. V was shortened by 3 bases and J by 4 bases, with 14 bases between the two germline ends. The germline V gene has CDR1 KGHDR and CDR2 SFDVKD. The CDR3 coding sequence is TGTGCCACCAGTGATGATCCCGACAGAAGCTATGGCTACACCTTC. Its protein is CATSDDPDRSYGYTF.

The CDR3 DNA follows: TGTGCCTGGAGGAAGGGACAGGCCACTAATGAAAAACTGTTTTTT. Translated, it gives CAWRKGQATNEKLFF. The chain couples TRBV30 to TRBJ1-4; TRBD1 matches 8 bases. Germline CDR1 and CDR2: GTSNPN and SVGIG (reference sequence). The CDR3 runs to 15 residues. J lost 2 bases, V lost 3 bases, and 5 bases had no gene match.

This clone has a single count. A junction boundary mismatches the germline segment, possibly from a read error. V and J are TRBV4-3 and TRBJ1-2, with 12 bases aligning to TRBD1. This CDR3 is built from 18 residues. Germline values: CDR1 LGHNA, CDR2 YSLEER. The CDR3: CASSQGLGQGAINYGYTF. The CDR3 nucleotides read TGCGCCAGCAGTCAAGGACTGGGACAGGGGGCGATAAACTATGGCTACACCTTC.

The CDR3 protein is CSASSGGLGQYF. CDR3 in DNA: TGCAGTGCTAGTTCGGGGGGGCTGGGGCAGTACTTC. This chain uses TRBV20-1 with TRBJ2-7; 8 positions match TRBD2. CDR1 and CDR2 (germline): DFQATT, SNEGSKA (reference sequence). The CDR3 is made up of 12 amino acids. Trimming at V came to 3 bases and at J to 9 bases, leaving 7 bases not matched to a gene.

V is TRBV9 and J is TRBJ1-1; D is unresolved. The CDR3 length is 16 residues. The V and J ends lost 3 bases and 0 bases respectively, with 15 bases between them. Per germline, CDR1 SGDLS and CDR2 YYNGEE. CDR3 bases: TGTGCCAGCAGCGCAAGTTCCCGCAGTGTGAACACTGAAGCTTTCTTT. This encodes CASSASSRSVNTEAFF.

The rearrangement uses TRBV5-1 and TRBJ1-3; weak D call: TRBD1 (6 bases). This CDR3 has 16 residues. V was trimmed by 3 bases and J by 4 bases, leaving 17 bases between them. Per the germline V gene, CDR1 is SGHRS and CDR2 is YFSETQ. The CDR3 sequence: CASSWEVQGSGNTIYF. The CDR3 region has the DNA TGCGCCAGCAGCTGGGAAGTACAGGGATCCGGAAACACCATATATTTT.

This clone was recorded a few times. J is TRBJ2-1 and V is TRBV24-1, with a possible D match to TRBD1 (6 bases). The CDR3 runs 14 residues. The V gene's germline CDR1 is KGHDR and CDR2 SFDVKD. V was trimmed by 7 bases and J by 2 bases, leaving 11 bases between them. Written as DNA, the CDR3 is TGTGCCACCAGCGAAGGGACACCCTACAATGAGCAGTTCTTC. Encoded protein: CATSEGTPYNEQFF.

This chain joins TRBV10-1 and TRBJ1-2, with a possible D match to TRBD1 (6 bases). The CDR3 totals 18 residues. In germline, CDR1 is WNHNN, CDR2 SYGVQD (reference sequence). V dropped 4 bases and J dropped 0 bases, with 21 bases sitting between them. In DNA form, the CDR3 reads TGCGCCAGCAGTGCCTTGGACAGACCGATACCTTCTAACTATGGCTACACCTTC. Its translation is CASSALDRPIPSNYGYTF.

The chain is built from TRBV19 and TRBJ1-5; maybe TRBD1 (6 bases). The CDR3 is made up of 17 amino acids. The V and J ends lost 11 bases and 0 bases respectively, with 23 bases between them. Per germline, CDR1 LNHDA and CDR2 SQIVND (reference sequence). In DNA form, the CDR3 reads TGTGCCGTCTTCGTGACAGGCGGACGTTATAGCAATCAGCCCCAGCATTTT. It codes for CAVFVTGGRYSNQPQHF.

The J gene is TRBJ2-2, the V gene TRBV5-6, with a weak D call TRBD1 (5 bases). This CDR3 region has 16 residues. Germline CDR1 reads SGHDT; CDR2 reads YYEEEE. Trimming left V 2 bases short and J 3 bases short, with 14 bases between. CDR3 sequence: CASSFPLQVDTGELFF. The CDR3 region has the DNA TGTGCCAGCAGCTTCCCTTTACAGGTAGACACCGGGGAGCTGTTTTTT. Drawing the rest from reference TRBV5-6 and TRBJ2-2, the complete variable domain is DAGVTQSPTHLIKTRGQQVTLRCSPKSGHDTVSWYQQALGQGPQFIFQYYEEEERQRGNFPDRFSGHQFPNYSSELNVNALLLGDSALYLCASSFPLQVDTGELFFGEGSRLTVL.

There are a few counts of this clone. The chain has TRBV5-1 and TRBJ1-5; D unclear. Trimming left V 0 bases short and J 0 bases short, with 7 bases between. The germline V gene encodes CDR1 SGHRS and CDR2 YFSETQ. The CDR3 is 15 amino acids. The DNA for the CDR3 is TGCGCCAGCAGCTTGGGAGGAAATAGCAATCAGCCCCAGCATTTT. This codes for CASSLGGNSNQPQHF.

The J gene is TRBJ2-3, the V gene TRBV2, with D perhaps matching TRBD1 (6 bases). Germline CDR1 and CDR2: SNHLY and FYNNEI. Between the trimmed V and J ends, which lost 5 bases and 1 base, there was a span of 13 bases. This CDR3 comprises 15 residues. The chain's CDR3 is CASSRQARGTDTQYF. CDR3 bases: TGTGCCAGCAGTAGACAGGCTCGGGGCACAGATACGCAGTATTTT. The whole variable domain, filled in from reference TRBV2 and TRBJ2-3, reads EPEVTQTPSHQVTQMGQEVILRCVPISNHLYFYWYRQILGQKVEFLVSFYNNEISEKSEIFDDQFSVERPDGSNFTLKIRSTKLEDSAMYFCASSRQARGTDTQYFGPGTRLTVL.

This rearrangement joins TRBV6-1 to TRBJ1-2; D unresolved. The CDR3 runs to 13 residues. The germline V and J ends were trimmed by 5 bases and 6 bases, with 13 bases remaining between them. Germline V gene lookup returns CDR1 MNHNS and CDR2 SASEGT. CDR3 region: CASSPPGFDGYTF. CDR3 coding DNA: TGTGCCAGCAGTCCCCCGGGGTTCGATGGCTACACCTTC.

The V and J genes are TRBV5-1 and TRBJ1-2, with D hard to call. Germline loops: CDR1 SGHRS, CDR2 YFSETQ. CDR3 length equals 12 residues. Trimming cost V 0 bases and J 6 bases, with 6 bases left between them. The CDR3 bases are TGCGCCAGCAGCTTGGACGCGGATGGCTACACCTTC. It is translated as CASSLDADGYTF.

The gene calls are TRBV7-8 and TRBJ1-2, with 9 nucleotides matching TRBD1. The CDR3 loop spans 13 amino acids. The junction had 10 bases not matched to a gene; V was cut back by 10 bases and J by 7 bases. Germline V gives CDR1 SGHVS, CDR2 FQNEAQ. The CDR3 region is CATGQGTRGGYTF. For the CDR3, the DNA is TGTGCCACCGGACAGGGGACGAGAGGTGGCTACACCTTC.

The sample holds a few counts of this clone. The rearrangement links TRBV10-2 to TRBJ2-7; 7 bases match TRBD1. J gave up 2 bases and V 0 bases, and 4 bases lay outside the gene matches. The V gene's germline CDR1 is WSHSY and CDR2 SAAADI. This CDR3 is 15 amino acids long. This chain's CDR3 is CASSESVDRAYEQYF. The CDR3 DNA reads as TGCGCCAGCAGTGAGTCGGTCGACAGGGCCTACGAGCAGTACTTC.